The table lists the clone carrying this T cell receptor beta chain with many counts. These data belong to a study of identical twins. TCRdb reanalysed the 5' RACE reads using MiXCR and keeps one entry per CDR3 protein. This sample carries about 790,000 distinct CDR3 sequences, 15% to 20% of them seen once, and the ten largest clones take 10% to 15%. This CDR3 spans 17 amino acids. J was trimmed by 0 bases and V by 5 bases; bases with no gene match: 11. The sample also formed part of further work on T cells expressing NK-cell markers. From that paper: Once again these clonotypes came out on top in the CD3+CD56-NKG2C+ fraction of several donors.

Sequenced input: PBMCs. J is TRBJ2-3 and V is TRBV12-3 or TRBV12-4, with 7 bases aligning to TRBD1. The clonotype comes from a woman aged 18-29 years in good health. CDR3 nucleotides: TGTGCCAGCAGTAAACGACAGGGCACGGGGAGCACAGATACGCAGTATTTT. Its translation is CASSKRQGTGSTDTQYF.